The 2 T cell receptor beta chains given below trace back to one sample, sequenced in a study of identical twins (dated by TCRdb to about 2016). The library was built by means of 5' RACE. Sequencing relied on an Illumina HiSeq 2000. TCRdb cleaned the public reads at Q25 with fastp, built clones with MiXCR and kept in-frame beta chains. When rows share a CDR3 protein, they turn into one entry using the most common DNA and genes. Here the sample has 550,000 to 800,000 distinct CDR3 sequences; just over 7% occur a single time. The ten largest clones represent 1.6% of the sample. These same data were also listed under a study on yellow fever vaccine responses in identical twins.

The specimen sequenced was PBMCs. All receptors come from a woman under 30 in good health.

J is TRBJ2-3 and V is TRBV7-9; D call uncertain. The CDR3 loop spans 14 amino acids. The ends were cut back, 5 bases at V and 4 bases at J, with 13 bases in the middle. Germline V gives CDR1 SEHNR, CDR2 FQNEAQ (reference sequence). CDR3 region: CASSARLVSDTQYF. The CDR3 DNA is TGTGCCAGCAGCGCTAGGTTGGTGTCAGATACGCAGTATTTT.

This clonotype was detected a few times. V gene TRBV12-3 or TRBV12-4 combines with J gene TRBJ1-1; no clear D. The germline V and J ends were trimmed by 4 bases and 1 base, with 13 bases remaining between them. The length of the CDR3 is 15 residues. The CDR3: CASSSLGPTNTEAFF. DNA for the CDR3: TGTGCCAGCAGTTCCCTTGGACCGACGAACACTGAAGCTTTCTTT.